Below, one T cell receptor (beta chain) is given with its context. Antigen unknown. The CDR3 runs to 17 residues. Unmatched junction bases numbered 9, after V lost 2 bases and J lost 4 bases. The germline V gene has CDR1 SGHVS and CDR2 FNYEAQ. These data come from a study of cytomegalovirus exposure and HLA in healthy donors. The primer mix had 60 Vbeta and 13 Jbeta primers. Assay: immunoSEQ multiplex PCR; the TCRdb copy retains only in-frame clones and omits some. Counted here are hundreds of thousands of clones, 60% to 85% occurring once; the ten biggest clones make up about 14%. Study outcomes and limitations: The authors later found TCR association rates varying by HLA locus, with DRB1 most and HLA-C fewest.

This chain links TRBV7-6 with TRBJ2-1, with 9 bases matching TRBD2. The sequencing input was PBMCs. This clonotype was sampled from a middle-aged man in good health and CMV-seronegative. CDR3 protein: CASSLIGGGAGYNEQFF. The CDR3, as DNA: TGTGCCAGCAGCTTAATTGGCGGGGGGGCCGGATACAATGAGCAGTTCTTC.